Each of the 25 T cell receptor beta chains below was sequenced from the same sample in a study of regulatory T cells in long-lasting Graves disease (dated by TCRdb to the early 2020s). Libraries were made using multiplex PCR. Sequencing was performed on an Illumina HiSeq 4000. iRepertoire HTBI primers and Arm-PCR amplification of CDR3 regions were used to construct TCR beta libraries. Using fastp trimming at Q25 and MiXCR clonotype assembly, TCRdb reanalyzed the public sequencing data and kept in-frame beta chains. Rows with a matching CDR3 protein are joined into one entry that keeps the most common DNA and genes. The sample includes 390,000 or so distinct CDR3 sequences, with approximately 12% observed a single time. Jointly, the top ten make up approximately 17% of the sample. This sample's time point label indicates: newly diagnosed GD, antithyroid drugs for less than 3 months. For both TCR sequencing and RNA sequencing, RNA was extracted from PBMCs using TRIzol.

This sample also appeared in a second study, on T cells in Graves' hyperthyroidism and ophthalmopathy.

The material was peripheral blood mononuclear cells (PBMCs), obtained at new diagnosis, from a patient treated with antithyroid drugs. The receptors here all came from a woman under 30 with Graves disease. Donor details come from another sample of the same person, matched by shared clones.

This clonotype was picked up many times. V usage is TRBV20-1 and J usage is TRBJ1-5, with no clear D. The germline V gene encodes CDR1 DFQATT and CDR2 SNEGSKA (reference sequence). The ends were cut back, 3 bases at V and 2 bases at J, with 11 bases in the middle. The CDR3 spans 14 residues. CDR3 in amino acids: CSASGVYGNQPQHF. CDR3 nucleotide sequence: TGCAGTGCTAGCGGTGTGTATGGCAATCAGCCCCAGCATTTT.

This clonotype showed up just a few times. The chain recombines TRBV7-9 with TRBJ2-4; D might be TRBD2 (6 bases). V was clipped by 5 bases and J by 9 bases, with 17 bases between them. From germline, CDR1 is SEHNR and CDR2 FQNEAQ (reference sequence). This CDR3 contains 14 residues. The CDR3: CASSPPREEGIQYF. CDR3 DNA sequence: TGTGCCAGCAGCCCTCCCAGGGAGGAGGGCATTCAGTACTTC. The complete variable domain, with remaining parts taken from reference TRBV7-9 and TRBJ2-4, reads DTGVSQNPRHKITKRGQNVTFRCDPISEHNRLYWYRQTLGQGPEFLTYFQNEAQLEKSRLLSDRFSAERPKGSFSTLEIQRTEQGDSAMYLCASSPPREEGIQYFGAGTRLSVL.

This clonotype was counted many times. J is TRBJ2-1 and V is TRBV7-2; 8 bases line up with TRBD2. J gave up 9 bases and V 2 bases, and 6 bases lay outside the gene matches. Germline values: CDR1 SGHTA, CDR2 FQGNSA. The CDR3 covers 14 residues. Written as DNA, the CDR3 is TGTGCCAGCAGCTTACAGCGGGAGAGCGGTGAGCAGTTCTTC. Its translation: CASSLQRESGEQFF. The full variable domain, rest sourced from reference TRBV7-2 and TRBJ2-1, is GAGVSQSPSNKVTEKGKDVELRCDPISGHTALYWYRQSLGQGLEFLIYFQGNSAPDKSGLPSDRFSAERTGGSVSTLTIQRTQQEDSAVYLCASSLQRESGEQFFGPGTRLTVL.

The rearrangement uses TRBV4-3 and TRBJ2-7; D gene ambiguous. V dropped 0 bases and J dropped 2 bases, with 11 bases sitting between them. This CDR3 has 15 amino acids. Per germline, CDR1 LGHNA and CDR2 YSLEER. CDR3 coding DNA: TGCGCCAGCAGCCAAGATCCCACAGTAGCCTACGAGCAGTACTTC. It specifies CASSQDPTVAYEQYF.

This clonotype was detected ten times or more. The chain links TRBV19 to TRBJ2-4; maybe TRBD2 (5 bases). The germline gives CDR1 LNHDA, CDR2 SQIVND (reference sequence). This CDR3 is built from 16 residues. The V end was cut by 5 bases, the J end by 1 base, with 15 bases between. CDR3 bases: TGTGCCAGTAGTTTGGGAGCTGCTCGGGCCAAAAACATTCAGTACTTC. This encodes CASSLGAARAKNIQYF.

This clonotype was observed once. The rearrangement links TRBV6-2 or TRBV6-3 to TRBJ2-6; D could derive from TRBD1 or TRBD2 (6 bases each). The CDR3 is 18 amino acids. V shed 4 bases and J shed 6 bases, with 22 bases lying between them. CDR1 and CDR2 (germline): MNHEY, SVGEGT. CDR3 nucleotide sequence: TGTGCCAGCAGTTTAGTTCATGGGGGGCCCTCGGCGGCCAACGTCCTGACTTTC. Protein sequence: CASSLVHGGPSAANVLTF.

This clonotype was picked up many times. This rearrangement joins TRBV6-2 or TRBV6-3 to TRBJ2-7; TRBD2 matches at 10 bases. V gave up 6 bases and J gave up 2 bases; unmatched junction bases: 7. The germline V gene has CDR1 MNHEY and CDR2 SVGEGT. The CDR3 is 15 residues long. This CDR3 reads CASSGGLAVTYEQYF. The CDR3 DNA reads TGTGCCAGCAGCGGAGGACTAGCGGTGACCTACGAGCAGTACTTC.

In this sample, this clonotype turned up many times. The rearrangement joins TRBV27 to TRBJ2-1; perhaps D is TRBD1 or TRBD2 (5 bases each). CDR1 is MNHEY, CDR2 SMNVEV, per germline (reference sequence). The CDR3 totals 13 residues. Trimming took off 8 bases at V and 7 bases at J, with 15 bases between the two ends. CDR3 nucleotide sequence: TGTGCCAGCGGTTGGGGGTCCTTAAATGAGCAGTTCTTC. This translates into CASGWGSLNEQFF.

The V gene is TRBV6-1, the J gene TRBJ2-7; TRBD1 aligns across 7 bases. Losses at the gene ends were 6 bases for V and 2 bases for J; bases not matched to a gene: 4. The CDR3 loop spans 13 amino acids. Germline V gives CDR1 MNHNS, CDR2 SASEGT. CDR3 sequence: CASRQGPPYEQYV. In nucleotides, the CDR3 is TGTGCCAGCAGACAGGGGCCCCCCTACGAGCAGTACGTC.

Ten or more counts support this clonotype. The rearrangement links TRBV9 to TRBJ1-2, with D tentatively TRBD1 (6 bases). CDR1 and CDR2 (germline): SGDLS, YYNGEE. Deletions cut 4 bases from V and 3 bases from J, with 16 bases between. The length of the CDR3 is 15 residues. CDR3 DNA: TGTGCCAGCAGCCCCCACGGGGCAGGGGACTATGGCTACACCTTC. Amino acids: CASSPHGAGDYGYTF. Looking up the rest from reference TRBV9 and TRBJ1-2 gives the full variable domain: DSGVTQTPKHLITATGQRVTLRCSPRSGDLSVYWYQQSLDQGLQFLIQYYNGEERAKGNILERFSAQQFPDLHSELNLSSLELGDSALYFCASSPHGAGDYGYTFGSGTRLTVV.

A few counts support this clonotype. The rearrangement uses TRBV9 and TRBJ1-6, with TRBD1 as a possible D gene (5 bases). Trimming took 2 bases from V and 8 from J, leaving 11 bases between them. The germline gives CDR1 SGDLS, CDR2 YYNGEE. The CDR3 sequence is 14 residues long. CDR3 sequence reads: CASSVGGPYSPLHF. The CDR3 nucleotides are TGTGCCAGCAGCGTGGGGGGACCGTATTCACCCCTCCACTTT. Full variable domain (remainder filled in from reference TRBV9 and TRBJ1-6): DSGVTQTPKHLITATGQRVTLRCSPRSGDLSVYWYQQSLDQGLQFLIQYYNGEERAKGNILERFSAQQFPDLHSELNLSSLELGDSALYFCASSVGGPYSPLHFGNGTRLTVT.

This clonotype has only a few counts. The chain joins TRBV28 to TRBJ2-5; possibly TRBD2 for D (5 bases). Trimming stripped 8 bases from V and 1 base from J, with 8 bases between. In germline, CDR1 is MDHEN, CDR2 SYDVKM. The CDR3 is 12 residues long. CDR3: CASGSLQETQYF. In DNA, the CDR3 is TGTGCCAGCGGGAGCCTCCAAGAGACCCAGTACTTC.

This clonotype was observed at least ten times. The chain joins TRBV5-1 to TRBJ1-1, with D uncertain. Trimming pared 3 bases from V and 0 bases from J, leaving 9 bases between. The germline V gene has CDR1 SGHRS and CDR2 YFSETQ. This CDR3 spans 14 amino acids. The CDR3 DNA reads TGCGCCAGCAGCTGGATGCAAATGAACACTGAAGCTTTCTTT. Protein product: CASSWMQMNTEAFF.

There are many counts of this clonotype. This chain uses TRBV5-6 with TRBJ2-1, with D tentatively TRBD1 or TRBD2 (5 bases each). Trimming took 4 bases from V and 0 from J, leaving 11 bases between them. CDR3 length: 15 residues. Germline-derived CDR1 and CDR2 are SGHDT and YYEEEE. CDR3 loop: CASSLSGASYNEQFF. CDR3 sequence (DNA): TGTGCCAGCAGCCTCTCCGGGGCCTCCTACAATGAGCAGTTCTTC.

This clonotype showed up many times. The CDR3 reads CASSFQLGQNWELFF. CDR3 DNA sequence: TGTGCCAGCAGCTTTCAGTTGGGGCAGAATTGGGAGCTGTTTTTT. The chain is built from TRBV5-5 and TRBJ2-2, with D perhaps TRBD1 (5 bases). The ends were cut back, 2 bases at V and 9 bases at J, with 17 bases in the middle. The CDR3 totals 15 residues. Looked up from germline, CDR1 is SGHKS and CDR2 is YYEKEE (reference sequence).

This clonotype was counted many times. This CDR3 is CASGFLGQGGRATNEKLFF. The CDR3 DNA reads as TGTGCTAGTGGTTTCTTGGGACAGGGAGGAAGGGCAACTAATGAAAAACTGTTTTTT. The chain couples TRBV12-5 to TRBJ1-4; 9 bases align to TRBD1. V shed 3 bases and J 0 bases; nucleotides not matched to a gene: 11. Per the germline V gene, CDR1 is LGHNT and CDR2 is FRNRAP. The CDR3 runs to 19 residues.

This clonotype came up many times. The chain has TRBV9 and TRBJ2-5, with TRBD1 matching over 7 bases. The germline CDR1 and CDR2 sequences are SGDLS and YYNGEE. CDR3 length: 15 amino acids. With 3 bases clipped from V and 3 bases from J, the junction kept 8 bases outside the gene matches. The CDR3 loop is CASSAAPGGEETQYF. CDR3 sequence (DNA): TGTGCCAGCAGCGCCGCCCCAGGGGGAGAAGAGACCCAGTACTTC.

The chain links TRBV7-3 to TRBJ1-2; weak D call: TRBD1 (6 bases). Germline loops: CDR1 SGHTA, CDR2 FQGTGA. V lost 5 bases to trimming and J lost 3 bases, with 13 bases between them. CDR3 size: 14 residues. The CDR3 DNA reads TGTGCCAGCAGCCCCAGGGGAGGGGACTATGGCTACACCTTC. Translating gives CASSPRGGDYGYTF.

This clonotype came up many times. This rearrangement joins TRBV6-1 to TRBJ2-7; 7 nucleotides align to TRBD1. CDR3 size: 14 residues. The germline V gene has CDR1 MNHNS and CDR2 SASEGT. Trimming took 5 bases from V and 3 from J; bases not matched to a gene: 7. Here the CDR3 reads CASSQKWDSYEQYV. The CDR3 DNA reads TGTGCCAGCAGTCAAAAATGGGACAGCTACGAGCAGTACGTC.

This clonotype was picked up a small number of times. The chain has TRBV9 and TRBJ1-5; 7 bases align to TRBD1. Germline V gene lookup returns CDR1 SGDLS and CDR2 YYNGEE. The CDR3 extends over 14 amino acids. V gave up 4 bases and J gave up 2 bases; unmatched junction bases: 3. The CDR3 loop reads CASSHRGGNQPQHF. As DNA, the CDR3 is TGTGCCAGCAGCCACAGGGGAGGCAATCAGCCCCAGCATTTT.

This clonotype has only a few counts. J is TRBJ2-3 and V is TRBV29-1, with 8 bases lining up with TRBD1. Looked up from germline, CDR1 is SQVTM and CDR2 is ANQGSEA. The V gene end was trimmed by 3 bases and the J gene end by 1 base; junction bases not matched to a gene: 0. The CDR3 is 13 residues long. CDR3 sequence reads: CSVEDRGTDTQYF. CDR3 bases: TGCAGCGTTGAGGACAGGGGCACAGATACGCAGTATTTT.

This clonotype was counted at least ten times. This chain links TRBV20-1 with TRBJ1-4; tentative D call: TRBD1 (6 bases). V was pared by 5 bases and J by 4 bases, with 17 bases between. The CDR3 spans 15 residues. Germline assignment: CDR1 DFQATT and CDR2 SNEGSKA (reference sequence). This CDR3 is CSAATRGGFNEKLFF. CDR3 nucleotides: TGCAGTGCTGCGACCAGGGGCGGATTTAATGAAAAACTGTTTTTT.

This clonotype was counted many times. V is TRBV6-2 or TRBV6-3 and J is TRBJ1-1; 8 bases match TRBD1. This CDR3 has 14 amino acids. V was pared by 4 bases and J by 5 bases, with 6 bases of the junction left unmatched. Germline assignment: CDR1 MNHEY and CDR2 SVGEGT. DNA of the CDR3: TGTGCCAGCAGTTCCAGGGGGCGGGGTACTGAAGCTTTCTTT. Its translation: CASSSRGRGTEAFF.

This clonotype showed up just a few times. The J gene is TRBJ2-7, the V gene TRBV7-2; 7 positions agree with TRBD1. Germline trimming cut 2 bases from V and 0 bases from J; bases unmatched to any gene: 7. The CDR3 has 16 amino acids. CDR1 is SGHTA and CDR2 is FQGNSA in the germline V gene. The CDR3 protein is CASSLLTGTDSYEQYV. In nucleotides, the CDR3 is TGTGCCAGCAGCTTATTAACCGGGACAGACTCCTACGAGCAGTACGTC.

The CDR3 region has the DNA TGTGCCAGCAGTTTAGACAAGACATCACGCTCTGGAAACACCATATATTTT. Translated: CASSLDKTSRSGNTIYF. This chain links TRBV28 with TRBJ1-3; D remains unclear. Germline CDR1 and CDR2: MDHEN and SYDVKM. CDR3 length: 17 residues. V was shortened by 2 bases and J by 0 bases, with 14 bases between the two germline ends.